The entry below describes one TCR beta chain. CDR3 length: 13 amino acids. The junction had 4 bases not matched to a gene; V was cut back by 6 bases and J by 2 bases. Germline lookup yields CDR1 MNHEY and CDR2 SVGAGI. The sample is drawn from a study of T cell changes during pregnancy in multiple sclerosis. Assay: immunoSEQ multiplex PCR; the TCRdb copy retains only in-frame clones and omits some. The table lists approximately 90,000 clones, roughly 91% of them singletons, with approximately 1.6% in the top ten. The chain couples TRBV6-5 to TRBJ2-7; TRBD1 agrees at 7 bases. This receptor was obtained from a female donor in good health, enrolled as a control in a pregnancy study. The source material was peripheral blood, sampled after pregnancy. The CDR3 spells CASRGTEAYEQYF. The CDR3 coding sequence is TGTGCCAGCAGGGGGACAGAAGCCTACGAGCAGTACTTC.